This T cell receptor beta chain was recorded in a study of CD8+CD57+ T cells in acquired aplastic anemia. Those patients picked for sequencing had displayed CD8+CD57+ cell expansion on flow cytometry. Everyone among the patients had severe acquired aplastic anemia. Sampling of blood occurred while the patients had still received no therapy. Trimming took 2 bases from V and 6 from J, leaving 20 bases between them. CDR3 length: 16 residues. Using genomic DNA as the template, TCR beta VDJ and CDR3 profiling was carried out. TCRdb re-derived calls from the reads in MiXCR, one entry per CDR3 protein. The sample shows 120,000 or so distinct CDR3 sequences, about two fifths of them seen only once. Findings and caveats of the study: The same twenty-nine CD8+ CDR3 sequences occurred in patients and in controls.

Points on this clonotype: Its target is unknown.

The receptor was isolated from a human donor with aplastic anemia. This chain links TRBV12-3 or TRBV12-4 with TRBJ2-7, with TRBD2 as a possible D gene (7 bases). The sample was sorted CD4+, CD8+, or CD8+CD57+ T cells (not recorded which) from PBMCs. This chain's CDR3 is CASSLRRGGGPGEQYF. For the CDR3, the DNA is TGTGCCAGCAGTTTAAGGCGTGGCGGGGGCCCGGGCGAGCAGTACTTC.